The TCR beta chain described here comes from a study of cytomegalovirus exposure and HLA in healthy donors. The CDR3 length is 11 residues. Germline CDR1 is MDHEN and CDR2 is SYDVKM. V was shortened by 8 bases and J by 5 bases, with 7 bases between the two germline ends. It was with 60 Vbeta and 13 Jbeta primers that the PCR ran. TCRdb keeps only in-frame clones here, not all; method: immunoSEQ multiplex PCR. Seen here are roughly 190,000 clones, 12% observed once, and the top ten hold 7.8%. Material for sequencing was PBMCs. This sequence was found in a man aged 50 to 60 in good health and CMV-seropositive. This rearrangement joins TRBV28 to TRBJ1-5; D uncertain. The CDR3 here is CASASDQPQHF. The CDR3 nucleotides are TGTGCCAGCGCCAGCGATCAGCCCCAGCATTTT.